The TCR beta chain described here comes from a study of cytomegalovirus exposure and HLA in healthy donors. Whole-study context: An early data release held tens of millions of unique TCRs from HLA-typed donors.

This clone was seen only a few times. Its antigen is currently unknown. The V end lost 4 bases, the J end lost 0 bases, and 12 bases lay between the germline ends. Germline V gene lookup returns CDR1 MGHDK and CDR2 SYGVNS. The CDR3 runs to 15 residues. Study-level points and caveats: The authors later found most CMV-associated TCR beta chains appeared HLA-restricted. TCR beta chains numbering some 150 were designated cytomegalovirus-associated.

The PCR used 60 Vbeta and 13 Jbeta primers. Assay: immunoSEQ multiplex PCR; the TCRdb copy retains only in-frame clones and omits some. This table has about 180,000 clones, 65% to 85% appearing once. The source is a girl aged 10 to 17 in good health and CMV-seropositive. This rearrangement joins TRBV25-1 to TRBJ1-1, with D uncertain. The sequenced sample consisted of PBMCs. CDR3 coding DNA: TGTGCCAGCAGTGTTTCTGGAGGTTTGAACACTGAAGCTTTCTTT. It specifies CASSVSGGLNTEAFF.